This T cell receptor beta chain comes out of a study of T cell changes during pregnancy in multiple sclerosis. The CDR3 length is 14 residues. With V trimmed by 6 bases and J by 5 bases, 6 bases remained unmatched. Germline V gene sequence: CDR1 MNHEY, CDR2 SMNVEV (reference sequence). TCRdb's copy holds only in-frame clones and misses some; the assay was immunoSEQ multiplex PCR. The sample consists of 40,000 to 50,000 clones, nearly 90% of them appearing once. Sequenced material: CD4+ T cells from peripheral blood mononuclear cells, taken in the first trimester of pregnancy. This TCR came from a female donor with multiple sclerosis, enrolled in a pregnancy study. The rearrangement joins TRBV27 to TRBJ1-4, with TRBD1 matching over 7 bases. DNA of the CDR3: TGTGCCAGCAGCTTCCAGGGACAGAATGAAAAACTGTTTTTT. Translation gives CASSFQGQNEKLFF.